These 17 T cell receptor beta chains were sequenced from one sample in a study of technical replicates of blood from a handful of donors. Profiled with immunoSEQ multiplex PCR; TCRdb holds only in-frame clones, not every one. The sample yields around 70,000 clones, 85% to 95% seen once. The sample was T cells isolated from PBMCs. The receptors were gathered from a human donor in good health.

This chain connects TRBV5-1 to TRBJ1-2; the D is unclear. This CDR3 has 17 amino acids. V was trimmed by 4 bases and J by 4 bases, leaving 23 bases between them. Germline V CDR1 and CDR2: SGHRS, YFSETQ. CDR3 loop: CASSLLGFRKAFYGYTF. CDR3 DNA: TGCGCCAGCAGCCTCCTCGGGTTTCGGAAAGCCTTCTATGGCTACACCTTC.

The V gene is TRBV6-5, the J gene TRBJ2-7; the D gene is possibly TRBD2 (5 bases). This CDR3 has 16 amino acids. The V gene's germline CDR1 is MNHEY and CDR2 SVGAGI. V was clipped by 4 bases and J by 3 bases, with 19 bases between them. The CDR3 loop is CASSSLALNFFYEQYF. DNA for the CDR3: TGTGCCAGCAGTTCGTTAGCGTTAAACTTCTTCTACGAGCAGTACTTC.

The gene calls are TRBV19 and TRBJ1-1, with D perhaps matching TRBD1 (5 bases). Deletions cut 5 bases from V and 5 bases from J, with 12 bases between. Germline V lookup: CDR1 LNHDA, CDR2 SQIVND (reference sequence). This CDR3 spans 13 amino acids. The CDR3 spells CASSPMTETEAFF. CDR3 sequence (DNA): TGTGCCAGTAGTCCTATGACAGAAACTGAAGCTTTCTTT.

The chain is built from TRBV19 and TRBJ2-3; D is possibly TRBD1 (6 bases). The V gene lost 1 base and the J gene lost 3 bases, with 17 bases spanning the gap. The germline V gene encodes CDR1 LNHDA and CDR2 SQIVND (reference sequence). CDR3 length: 17 residues. The CDR3 DNA sequence: TGTGCCAGTAGTATAGCCCCTCACAGGGAAATTACAGATACGCAGTATTTT. It encodes CASSIAPHREITDTQYF.

The chain recombines TRBV27 with TRBJ1-5, with D uncertain. Germline loops: CDR1 MNHEY, CDR2 SMNVEV (reference sequence). The CDR3 consists of 14 residues. The V gene lost 5 bases and the J gene lost 6 bases, with 14 bases spanning the gap. CDR3 loop: CASSPLIGRQPQHF. The CDR3 coding sequence is TGTGCCAGCAGTCCTCTTATTGGGCGTCAGCCCCAGCATTTT.

V usage is TRBV6-6 and J usage is TRBJ1-2; unclear D gene. V was pared by 0 bases and J by 8 bases, with 10 bases between. Per germline, CDR1 MNHNY and CDR2 SVGAGI (reference sequence). The CDR3 length is 13 residues. In nucleotides, the CDR3 is TGTGCCAGCAGTTACTCGAGAATTGCCGGCTACACCTTC. It specifies CASSYSRIAGYTF.

The rearrangement uses TRBV10-3 and TRBJ2-7, with a tentative D call TRBD2 (7 bases). Looked up from germline, CDR1 is ENHRY and CDR2 is SYGVKD. The CDR3 sequence is 15 residues long. V was cut by 7 bases and J by 0 bases, with 16 bases left in between. The CDR3 is CAIKSLADSSYEQYF. The CDR3 DNA reads as TGTGCCATCAAGTCCCTAGCGGACAGCTCCTACGAGCAGTACTTC.

The chain joins TRBV11-3 to TRBJ2-1; TRBD2 matches at 8 bases. The CDR3 runs to 14 residues. Trimming cost V 3 bases and J 4 bases; bases outside gene matches: 2. Germline CDR1 and CDR2: SGHNT and YENEEA. The CDR3 DNA follows: TGTGCCAGCAGCTTCACGGGAGGGTACAATGAGCAGTTCTTC. Translation: CASSFTGGYNEQFF. Full variable domain (missing parts from reference TRBV11-3 and TRBJ2-1): EAGVVQSPRYKIIEKKQPVAFWCNPISGHNTLYWYLQNLGQGPELLIRYENEEAVDDSQLPKDRFSAERLKGVDSTLKIQPAELGDSAVYLCASSFTGGYNEQFFGPGTRLTVL.

This chain uses TRBV6-5 with TRBJ2-2; 9 bases are a match to TRBD2. Losses at the gene ends were 2 bases for V and 4 bases for J; bases not matched to a gene: 5. CDR1 is MNHEY and CDR2 is SVGAGI in the germline V gene. There are 16 residues in the CDR3. CDR3 DNA sequence: TGTGCCAGCAGTTACCCCTTAGCGGGAGTCACCGGGGAGCTGTTTTTT. Translated, it gives CASSYPLAGVTGELFF.

This sequence joins TRBV21-1 and TRBJ2-1; the table's TRBD1 call for D was not verified on the DNA. TRBV21-1 is designated a pseudogene. The CDR3 contains 13 residues. The DNA of the CDR3 is TGTGCCAGCACCACAGACAGGGGCTATGAGCAGTTCTTC. Translating gives CASTTDRGYEQFF.

The chain's CDR3 is CASSPGLAGGGELFF. CDR3 DNA: TGTGCCAGCAGCCCGGGACTAGCGGGAGGCGGGGAGCTGTTTTTT. The chain recombines TRBV5-4 with TRBJ2-2, with 15 positions matching TRBD2. The CDR3 sequence is 15 residues long. Looked up from germline, CDR1 is SGHNT and CDR2 is YYREEE (reference sequence). V trimming: 4 bases; J trimming: 7 bases; junction bases outside the gene matches: 2.

The chain combines TRBV5-6 with TRBJ1-1; D not resolved. V lost 2 bases and J 5 bases, leaving 10 bases between the germline ends. Germline V lookup: CDR1 SGHDT, CDR2 YYEEEE. The CDR3 is 13 residues long. CDR3 sequence (DNA): TGTGCCAGCAGCTTCGGGGAAGAGACTGAAGCTTTCTTT. It codes for CASSFGEETEAFF. Full variable domain (rest looked up from reference TRBV5-6 and TRBJ1-1): DAGVTQSPTHLIKTRGQQVTLRCSPKSGHDTVSWYQQALGQGPQFIFQYYEEEERQRGNFPDRFSGHQFPNYSSELNVNALLLGDSALYLCASSFGEETEAFFGQGTRLTVV.

In its sample, this clone was seen a few times. The V gene is TRBV28, the J gene TRBJ2-3; TRBD1 agrees at 8 bases. The CDR3 has 16 amino acids. The V segment lost 6 bases and the J segment 3 bases; nucleotides outside the gene matches: 11. Germline V gene sequence: CDR1 MDHEN, CDR2 SYDVKM. The DNA of the CDR3 is TGTGCCAGCAGGGCCTCTCAGGGGGCTGGGACAGATACGCAGTATTTT. Its protein is CASRASQGAGTDTQYF.

This sequence joins TRBV5-6 and TRBJ2-5, with D perhaps matching TRBD2 (5 bases). V gave up 0 bases and J gave up 4 bases, with 7 bases separating them. Germline V gene sequence: CDR1 SGHDT, CDR2 YYEEEE. This CDR3 spans 13 amino acids. The CDR3 protein is CASSLGGSETQYF. CDR3 nucleotides: TGTGCCAGCAGCTTGGGCGGGTCAGAGACCCAGTACTTC.

The rearrangement links TRBV14 to TRBJ2-7; TRBD1 aligns across 7 bases. The CDR3 sequence is 12 residues long. Germline-derived CDR1 and CDR2 are SGHDN and FVKESK. With 4 bases clipped from V and 6 bases from J, the junction kept 3 bases outside the gene matches. CDR3 bases: TGTGCCAGCAGCCTGACAGGGCGCGAGCAGTACTTC. Translated, it gives CASSLTGREQYF.

This clone was detected once. This chain joins TRBV4-2 and TRBJ1-2; D unclear. The V gene lost 3 bases and the J gene lost 0 bases, with 11 bases spanning the gap. The CDR3 runs 15 residues. Per germline, CDR1 LGHNA and CDR2 YNFKEQ. For the CDR3, the DNA is TGTGCCAGCAGCCACCCTCCGGCGGCTAACTATGGCTACACCTTC. This translates into CASSHPPAANYGYTF.

This clone was seen a single time. The V gene is TRBV7-2, the J gene TRBJ1-4; 7 positions agree with TRBD1. The CDR3 length is 16 residues. The V and J ends lost 4 bases and 11 bases, in that order; junction bases with no gene match: 16. The germline V gene encodes CDR1 SGHTA and CDR2 FQGNSA. CDR3 protein: CASSSTAGTALGKLFF. The CDR3 DNA reads TGTGCCAGCAGCTCAACGGCCGGGACAGCCTTAGGGAAACTGTTTTTT.